This T cell receptor (beta chain) originates from a study of T cell changes during pregnancy in multiple sclerosis (dated by TCRdb to the late 2010s). Describing the broader study: The study looked at changes in the T cell repertoire across pregnancy in women with multiple sclerosis.

According to the germline V gene, CDR1 reads SQVTM and CDR2 reads ANQGSEA. Reading from cysteine to phenylalanine, the CDR3 counts 15 amino acids. The retained sequence is limited to the CDR3, 45 bases, with the frame set at the first base. After removal of 4 bases from V and 0 bases from J, the junction retains 7 bases not matched to a gene. As regards this clone: Its binding antigen is unknown. No much larger clone exists at a distance of one base, and base qualities are not known.

Preparation of the library involved the immunoSEQ multiplex PCR assay. In TCRdb, the immuneACCESS table is reduced to in-frame sequences with V and J assigned. These tables do not hold every clone; where another copy was compared, an unresolved V gene accounts for under half, and the others remain unexplained. The table for this sample lists about 100,000 clones; more than 85% of them were counted only once. The ten largest account for about 3% of the sample. The source is a female donor with multiple sclerosis, enrolled in a pregnancy study. The rearrangement combines TRBV29-1 with TRBJ2-3, and 7 junctional nucleotides match TRBD2. Specimen: peripheral blood, collected after pregnancy. CDR3 region: CSVGPRLASTDTQYF. DNA sequence: TGCAGCGTTGGGCCGCGACTAGCCAGCACAGATACGCAGTATTTT.